Each of the 2 T cell receptor beta chains below was sequenced from the same sample in a study of T cell repertoires in cytomegalovirus infection. No antigen has been identified for these receptors. TCRdb reprocessed the reads via MiXCR and lists one record per CDR3 protein. The sample lists fewer than 650,000 distinct CDR3 sequences, roughly 42% seen once, with about 48% in the top ten. The specimen was cultured PBMCs, collected from culture after CMV antigen stimulation. Source of these receptors: a human donor in good health (CMV status not recorded). Some clones in this sample may be carry-over from other donors' samples.

The chain carries TRBV27 and TRBJ2-7; no definite D call. The CDR3 has 15 residues. Germline V CDR1 and CDR2: MNHEY, SMNVEV (reference sequence). V lost 3 bases and J 0 bases, leaving 12 bases between the germline ends. The CDR3 nucleotides read TGTGCCAGCAGTTTTGCTGAGACACCCTCCTACGAGCAGTACTTC. As protein: CASSFAETPSYEQYF.

The rearrangement links TRBV11-3 to TRBJ1-5, with 9 positions matching TRBD1. The CDR3 consists of 15 residues. Germline trimming cut 4 bases from V and 3 bases from J; bases unmatched to any gene: 4. The germline CDR1 and CDR2 sequences are SGHNT and YENEEA. In nucleotides, the CDR3 is TGTGCCAGCAGCTCCCGGGACAGGGACAATCAGCCCCAGCATTTT. This sequence encodes CASSSRDRDNQPQHF.